The 30 T cell receptor beta chains below come from one sample, sequenced in a study of shared clonotypes between healthy human individuals. Profiled with immunoSEQ multiplex PCR; TCRdb holds only in-frame clones, not every one. Of under 1 million clones in the sample, approximately 96% were seen once. Naive-designated CD8 cells lacked CD45RO, were positively enriched for CCR7, and omitted terminally differentiated effector memory CD45RA+ cells. Sequencing was carried out using naive CD8+ T cells sorted from blood. The origin of the receptors is a man aged 30-40 years in good health.

The rearrangement links TRBV7-9 to TRBJ2-7; D remains unclear. This CDR3 region has 13 residues. Germline CDR1 is SEHNR and CDR2 is FQNEAQ (reference sequence). V lost 3 bases, J lost 7 bases, and 13 bases lay in between. Written as DNA, the CDR3 is TGTGCCAGCAGCTTTACCTTGCTGAGTGAGCAGTACTTC. Its protein is CASSFTLLSEQYF.

V usage is TRBV15 and J usage is TRBJ2-7; D is possibly TRBD1 (5 bases). V shed 4 bases and J shed 2 bases, with 12 bases lying between them. The germline gives CDR1 LNHNV, CDR2 YYDKDF (reference sequence). This CDR3 is 14 amino acids long. CDR3 DNA sequence: TGTGCCACCAGCACGCCGGACACCACCTACGAGCAGTACTTC. It specifies CATSTPDTTYEQYF.

The chain couples TRBV6-6 to TRBJ2-1; weak D call: TRBD2 (5 bases). The CDR3 is 16 amino acids. Between the trimmed V and J ends, which lost 5 bases and 1 base, there was a span of 15 bases. Germline assignment: CDR1 MNHNY and CDR2 SVGAGI (reference sequence). CDR3 in amino acids: CASSPGAVVSYNEQFF. Here the CDR3 DNA reads TGTGCCAGCAGTCCCGGAGCGGTAGTATCCTACAATGAGCAGTTCTTC.

In this sample, this clone turned up once. Distinct nucleotide sequences in the sample also encode this CDR3. The J gene is TRBJ1-1, the V gene TRBV7-9; D is unresolved. V was clipped by 0 bases and J by 2 bases, with 4 bases between them. Per the germline V gene, CDR1 is SEHNR and CDR2 is FQNEAQ (reference sequence). This CDR3 has 13 residues. The CDR3 DNA reads TGTGCCAGCAGCTTAGCAGGTAACACTGAAGCTTTCTTT. As protein: CASSLAGNTEAFF. The full variable domain, its missing parts supplied by reference TRBV7-9 and TRBJ1-1, is DTGVSQNPRHKITKRGQNVTFRCDPISEHNRLYWYRQTLGQGPEFLTYFQNEAQLEKSRLLSDRFSAERPKGSFSTLEIQRTEQGDSAMYLCASSLAGNTEAFFGQGTRLTVV.

This chain connects TRBV11-3 to TRBJ2-1, with 12 bases fitting TRBD2. With 4 bases clipped from V and 4 bases from J, the junction kept 8 bases outside the gene matches. Germline CDR1 is SGHNT and CDR2 is YENEEA. The CDR3 is 17 amino acids. The CDR3 spells CASSSPSGRGGYNEQFF. The DNA for the CDR3 is TGTGCCAGCAGCTCTCCTAGCGGGAGGGGGGGATACAATGAGCAGTTCTTC.

The V call is TRBV27, the J call TRBJ2-1, with unresolved D. Trimming removed 5 bases from V and 0 bases from J, with 5 bases in between. Germline CDR1 and CDR2: MNHEY and SMNVEV (reference sequence). CDR3 length equals 13 residues. CDR3 nucleotides: TGTGCCAGCAGTGTCAACTCCTACAATGAGCAGTTCTTC. As protein: CASSVNSYNEQFF.

The rearrangement uses TRBV5-4 and TRBJ2-3; no clear D. This CDR3 is built from 12 residues. The V end was cut by 0 bases, the J end by 7 bases, with 6 bases between. CDR1 SGHNT and CDR2 YYREEE come from the germline V gene (reference sequence). The chain's CDR3 is CASSLGENTQYF. The CDR3 nucleotides read TGTGCCAGCAGCTTGGGTGAGAATACGCAGTATTTT. Full variable domain (remainder filled in from reference TRBV5-4 and TRBJ2-3): ETGVTQSPTHLIKTRGQQVTLRCSSQSGHNTVSWYQQALGQGPQFIFQYYREEENGRGNFPPRFSGLQFPNYSSELNVNALELDDSALYLCASSLGENTQYFGPGTRLTVL.

V and J are TRBV5-5 and TRBJ2-7; 8 nucleotides agree with TRBD1. The V gene end was trimmed by 0 bases and the J gene end by 5 bases; junction bases not matched to a gene: 13. The CDR3 has 17 residues. Germline V CDR1 and CDR2: SGHKS, YYEKEE (reference sequence). The CDR3 nucleotides read TGTGCCAGCAGCTTGGCCGGGTACAGGGGGAACGTCGACGAGCAGTACTTC. This codes for CASSLAGYRGNVDEQYF.

This chain uses TRBV29-1 with TRBJ2-1; TRBD1 might be the D (6 bases). Trimming removed 6 bases at V and 0 bases at J, with 15 bases between. Per the germline V gene, CDR1 is SQVTM and CDR2 is ANQGSEA. The CDR3 totals 15 residues. The CDR3 reads CSVVKGTFSYNEQFF. CDR3 sequence (DNA): TGCAGCGTCGTTAAGGGGACATTCTCCTACAATGAGCAGTTCTTC.

J is TRBJ1-5 and V is TRBV29-1, with D tentatively TRBD1 (5 bases). V was shortened by 4 bases and J by 3 bases, with 10 bases between the two germline ends. Germline V CDR1 and CDR2: SQVTM, ANQGSEA. The CDR3 totals 13 residues. CDR3 amino acids: CSVGSRANQPQHF. CDR3 DNA: TGCAGCGTTGGTTCCAGGGCCAATCAGCCCCAGCATTTT.

CDR3 residues: CASSLTSGSKGFDEQFF. The CDR3 nucleotides read TGTGCCAGCAGTTTAACTAGCGGGAGTAAGGGTTTCGATGAGCAGTTCTTC. The chain combines TRBV27 with TRBJ2-1; TRBD2 agrees at 11 bases. The CDR3 covers 17 residues. From germline, CDR1 is MNHEY and CDR2 SMNVEV (reference sequence). Trimming at V came to 2 bases and at J to 8 bases, leaving 11 bases not matched to a gene.

This chain links TRBV7-6 with TRBJ2-1; D uncertain. The V gene's germline CDR1 is SGHVS and CDR2 FNYEAQ. The CDR3 totals 15 residues. V gave up 8 bases and J gave up 11 bases, with 25 bases separating them. The CDR3 DNA reads as TGTGCCAGCTCTTTCCGGCCAAGCCCGACAATGAAGCAGTTCTTC. Amino acids: CASSFRPSPTMKQFF.

The rearrangement joins TRBV18 to TRBJ1-4, with D perhaps TRBD1 (5 bases). CDR3 length equals 14 residues. Germline lookup yields CDR1 KGHSH and CDR2 LQKENI. Between the trimmed V and J ends, which lost 3 bases and 8 bases, there was a span of 13 bases. Here the CDR3 DNA reads TGTGCCAGCTCACCCGGGACGGAGGGGGAAAAACTGTTTTTT. Translation: CASSPGTEGEKLFF.

The CDR3 protein is CASSLSTGRQETQYF. As DNA, the CDR3 is TGTGCCAGCAGCTTGTCGACAGGGAGGCAGGAGACCCAGTACTTC. This chain joins TRBV5-5 and TRBJ2-5; D is possibly TRBD1 (7 bases). The CDR3 is 15 residues long. Germline assignment: CDR1 SGHKS and CDR2 YYEKEE (reference sequence). V lost 1 base and J 5 bases, leaving 15 bases between the germline ends. Full variable domain (remainder filled in from reference TRBV5-5 and TRBJ2-5): DAGVTQSPTHLIKTRGQQVTLRCSPISGHKSVSWYQQVLGQGPQFIFQYYEKEERGRGNFPDRFSARQFPNYSSELNVNALLLGDSALYLCASSLSTGRQETQYFGPGTRLLVL.

V and J are TRBV19 and TRBJ2-7; D gene uncertain. V lost 5 bases and J 2 bases, leaving 13 bases between the germline ends. Per the germline V gene, CDR1 is LNHDA and CDR2 is SQIVND (reference sequence). The CDR3 loop spans 14 amino acids. The CDR3 here is CASSAQTLTYEQYF. CDR3 in DNA: TGTGCCAGTAGTGCTCAAACACTAACCTACGAGCAGTACTTC.

This rearrangement joins TRBV14 to TRBJ1-2; TRBD1 is a possible D gene (5 bases). Looked up from germline, CDR1 is SGHDN and CDR2 is FVKESK. V lost 1 base and J lost 7, with 13 bases in between. The CDR3 consists of 14 residues. In DNA form, the CDR3 reads TGTGCCAGCAGCCAAGGAGTATCGGGGCTTGGCTACACCTTC. This gives the protein CASSQGVSGLGYTF.

The V and J genes are TRBV18 and TRBJ1-5; D is possibly TRBD1 (5 bases). The V end lost 6 bases, the J end lost 7 bases, and 13 bases lay between the germline ends. This CDR3 has 13 amino acids. Germline V gives CDR1 KGHSH, CDR2 LQKENI. CDR3 protein: CASSLAQGQPQHF. The CDR3 DNA reads as TGTGCCAGCTCCCTTGCCCAGGGACAGCCCCAGCATTTT.

CDR3: CASSLDKDGYTF. Written as DNA, the CDR3 is TGTGCCAGCAGCTTAGACAAGGATGGCTACACCTTC. This sequence joins TRBV7-9 and TRBJ1-2; no clear D. This CDR3 has 12 residues. Between the trimmed V and J ends, which lost 1 base and 6 bases, there was a span of 6 bases. Per germline, CDR1 SEHNR and CDR2 FQNEAQ (reference sequence).

The CDR3 sequence is CASSYVTGEETQYF. The CDR3 nucleotides are TGTGCCAGCAGTTACGTTACAGGGGAAGAGACCCAGTACTTC. The chain carries TRBV6-5 and TRBJ2-5; TRBD1 matches 7 bases. Germline V gives CDR1 MNHEY, CDR2 SVGAGI. The CDR3 contains 14 residues. The V segment lost 2 bases and the J segment 3 bases; nucleotides outside the gene matches: 3.

As DNA, the CDR3 is TGTGCCAGCAGTTTCGGGACTAGCGGGAGGAGAGAGACCCAGTACTTC. As protein: CASSFGTSGRRETQYF. The chain uses TRBV27 and TRBJ2-5, with 15 nucleotides matching TRBD2. Germline values: CDR1 MNHEY, CDR2 SMNVEV (reference sequence). This CDR3 region has 16 residues. V was pared by 3 bases and J by 4 bases, with 3 bases of the junction left unmatched.

This sequence joins TRBV5-4 and TRBJ2-3, with 11 bases matching TRBD2. The CDR3 loop spans 17 amino acids. The germline V gene encodes CDR1 SGHNT and CDR2 YYREEE (reference sequence). V lost 1 base to trimming and J lost 3 bases; unmatched junction nucleotides: 7. CDR3 DNA sequence: TGTGCCAGCAGCTTGTGGGTAGCGGGAGGGCCGACAGATACGCAGTATTTT. It is translated as CASSLWVAGGPTDTQYF.

Comments on this clone: Additional DNA sequences in this sample encode the identical CDR3. The chain couples TRBV27 to TRBJ2-1; TRBD2 aligns across 8 bases. The CDR3 contains 15 residues. The V gene end was trimmed by 5 bases and the J gene end by 0 bases; junction bases not matched to a gene: 3. The V gene's germline CDR1 is MNHEY and CDR2 SMNVEV (reference sequence). Here the CDR3 DNA reads TGTGCCAGCAGTCTAAGCGGGAGCTCCTACAATGAGCAGTTCTTC. Translating it yields CASSLSGSSYNEQFF.

This chain connects TRBV6-5 to TRBJ2-3; a weak D match, TRBD1 (5 bases). Germline V gene data show CDR1 as MNHEY and CDR2 as SVGAGI. V was pared by 8 bases and J by 5 bases, with 11 bases between. CDR3 length: 12 amino acids. Here the CDR3 DNA reads TGTGCCAGCTGGCTCAGGGAAGATACGCAGTATTTT. It encodes CASWLREDTQYF.

With respect to this clone: The identical CDR3 is also encoded by other nucleotide sequences in the sample. The gene calls are TRBV2 and TRBJ2-5; D gene unclear. CDR1 and CDR2 from the germline V gene are SNHLY and FYNNEI. The V end lost 6 bases, the J end lost 5 bases, and 4 bases lay between the germline ends. The CDR3 is 10 residues long. The CDR3 region is CASRGETQYF. The CDR3 region has the DNA TGTGCCAGCAGGGGGGAGACCCAGTACTTC.

The chain has TRBV29-1 and TRBJ1-3; 7 bases agree with TRBD1. The CDR3 totals 14 residues. In germline, CDR1 is SQVTM, CDR2 ANQGSEA. Losses at the gene ends were 6 bases for V and 2 bases for J; bases not matched to a gene: 7. CDR3 in amino acids: CSVQTGQAGNTIYF. The CDR3 nucleotides are TGCAGCGTGCAGACAGGGCAGGCTGGAAACACCATATATTTT.

V is TRBV30 and J is TRBJ2-1; D uncertain. CDR3 size: 12 residues. Germline V lookup: CDR1 GTSNPN, CDR2 SVGIG (reference sequence). V was cut by 5 bases and J by 3 bases, with 8 bases left in between. The CDR3, as DNA: TGTGCCTGGGCCCCCGGCTACAATGAGCAGTTCTTC. The encoded protein is CAWAPGYNEQFF.

This clone was seen a single time. CDR3 protein: CSVAPQVAGVGETQYF. The CDR3 DNA is TGCAGCGTTGCACCCCAGGTAGCGGGAGTTGGTGAGACCCAGTACTTC. The rearrangement uses TRBV29-1 and TRBJ2-5; 9 positions match TRBD2. Trimming cost V 4 bases and J 5 bases; bases outside gene matches: 14. This CDR3 is built from 16 residues. Germline-derived CDR1 and CDR2 are SQVTM and ANQGSEA.

The rearrangement joins TRBV4-3 to TRBJ2-2, with D unclear. Germline V lookup: CDR1 LGHNA, CDR2 YSLEER. Trimming removed 0 bases at V and 12 bases at J, with 14 bases between. The CDR3 has 14 amino acids. The CDR3 spells CASSQDSGRQKLFF. In nucleotides, the CDR3 is TGCGCCAGCAGCCAAGATTCAGGCAGGCAGAAGCTGTTTTTT.

The chain employs TRBV6-5 and TRBJ2-7; 7 bases map to TRBD1. The V and J ends lost 0 bases and 2 bases, in that order; junction bases with no gene match: 4. The CDR3 is made up of 15 amino acids. Germline CDR1 is MNHEY and CDR2 is SVGAGI. In DNA, the CDR3 is TGTGCCAGCAGTTACTCCGGGACAGATCCCTACGAGCAGTACTTC. Translating it yields CASSYSGTDPYEQYF.

This clone was seen once. This rearrangement joins TRBV27 to TRBJ1-5; 7 bases agree with TRBD1. The CDR3 totals 14 residues. Germline assignment: CDR1 MNHEY and CDR2 SMNVEV (reference sequence). After removal of 8 bases from V and 4 bases from J, the junction contained 8 bases not matched to a gene. CDR3 protein: CASGSGTVNQPQHF. CDR3 coding DNA: TGTGCCAGCGGGTCCGGGACAGTTAATCAGCCCCAGCATTTT.